One sample yielded the 24 T cell receptor beta chains listed below, sequenced in a study of T cells in Graves' hyperthyroidism and ophthalmopathy (dated by TCRdb to about 2019). The library was prepared using multiplex PCR. Data came from an Illumina HiSeq 2000. Amplification of TCR beta CDR3 regions was carried out from RNA transcripts. The first round of RT-PCR for the TCR CDR3 was performed with the HTBI primer set and the Qiagen OneStep RT-PCR kit. In-frame beta chains were kept once TCRdb had trimmed the public reads at Q25 with fastp and called clones with MiXCR. Rows are unified per CDR3 protein, each entry keeping the most common DNA and genes. A total of around 800,000 distinct CDR3 sequences appear in this sample, 38% of them only once. Over 8% of the sample lies in the top ten. The sequenced sample was blood. The receptors shown here come from a man younger than 35 with Graves' hyperthyroidism.

The chain uses TRBV7-9 and TRBJ2-7; a possible D gene is TRBD2 (6 bases). The V end was cut by 5 bases, the J end by 2 bases, with 13 bases between. The germline CDR1 and CDR2 sequences are SEHNR and FQNEAQ (reference sequence). The CDR3 totals 14 residues. The CDR3 DNA reads TGTGCCAGCAGCCACGGGAGAAACCCCTACGAGCAGTACTTC. Encoded protein: CASSHGRNPYEQYF.

This clonotype came up a few times. This rearrangement joins TRBV7-6 to TRBJ2-2, with 10 bases identical to TRBD1. The CDR3 contains 16 residues. In germline, CDR1 is SGHVS, CDR2 FNYEAQ. V lost 7 bases and J lost 4; bases outside the gene matches: 9. Written as DNA, the CDR3 is TGTGCCAGCACCCCCCGGGACAGGGGAATCACCGGGGAGCTGTTTTTT. Translated: CASTPRDRGITGELFF. The full variable domain, with the rest looked up from reference TRBV7-6 and TRBJ2-2, is GAGVSQSPRYKVTKRGQDVALRCDPISGHVSLYWYRQALGQGPEFLTYFNYEAQQDKSGLPNDRFSAERPEGSISTLTIQRTEQRDSAMYRCASTPRDRGITGELFFGEGSRLTVL.

This clonotype was counted ten times or more. The chain uses TRBV29-1 and TRBJ2-7; a weak D match, TRBD1 (5 bases). Trimming cost V 0 bases and J 2 bases, with 11 bases left between them. The V gene's germline CDR1 is SQVTM and CDR2 ANQGSEA. The CDR3 runs to 14 residues. The CDR3 DNA sequence: TGCAGCGTTGAAGACCCTCGACAGCCCTACGAGCAGTACTTC. Its protein is CSVEDPRQPYEQYF.

In its sample, this clonotype was seen a few times. The chain recombines TRBV5-1 with TRBJ2-7, with 7 nucleotides matching TRBD1. The CDR3 consists of 13 residues. Germline assignment: CDR1 SGHRS and CDR2 YFSETQ. The ends lost 5 bases at V and 4 bases at J; junction bases unmatched: 6. CDR3 DNA sequence: TGCGCCAGCAGATATTGGGACAGTTACGAGCAGTACTTC. Translation: CASRYWDSYEQYF.

This chain links TRBV5-1 with TRBJ1-6; D perhaps matches TRBD1 (6 bases). Germline V gene data show CDR1 as SGHRS and CDR2 as YFSETQ. The V end lost 0 bases, the J end lost 10 bases, and 14 bases lay between the germline ends. The CDR3 covers 15 residues. The CDR3 DNA reads TGCGCCAGCAGCTTGGTGGGGGCGATTGAGTCACCCCTCCACTTT. This translates into CASSLVGAIESPLHF.

The chain couples TRBV7-9 to TRBJ2-5; tentative D call: TRBD2 (5 bases). The V and J ends lost 6 bases and 4 bases respectively, with 18 bases between them. Germline V CDR1 and CDR2: SEHNR, FQNEAQ (reference sequence). This CDR3 spans 15 amino acids. CDR3 residues: CASSLSPGDGETQYF. The CDR3 nucleotides read TGTGCCAGCAGTTTATCCCCCGGGGATGGAGAGACCCAGTACTTC.

This clonotype was found many times. The chain combines TRBV10-2 with TRBJ2-7; 11 bases line up with TRBD1. The CDR3 extends over 15 amino acids. Germline trimming cut 2 bases from V and 4 bases from J; bases unmatched to any gene: 4. Per the germline V gene, CDR1 is WSHSY and CDR2 is SAAADI. The CDR3 sequence: CASSETRDRGYEQYF. The CDR3 nucleotides read TGCGCCAGCAGTGAGACTCGGGACAGGGGGTACGAGCAGTACTTC.

The chain links TRBV11-2 to TRBJ2-3, with 8 positions matching TRBD2. The length of the CDR3 is 15 residues. The V and J ends lost 5 bases and 6 bases, in that order; junction bases with no gene match: 10. Germline-derived CDR1 and CDR2 are SGHAT and FQNNGV. The CDR3 sequence is CASSPETSARDTQYF. CDR3 bases: TGTGCCAGCAGCCCGGAGACTAGCGCCCGCGATACGCAGTATTTT. Complete variable domain (other parts from reference TRBV11-2 and TRBJ2-3): EAGVAQSPRYKIIEKRQSVAFWCNPISGHATLYWYQQILGQGPKLLIQFQNNGVVDDSQLPKDRFSAERLKGVDSTLKIQPAKLEDSAVYLCASSPETSARDTQYFGPGTRLTVL.

This clonotype was recorded once. No conserved phenylalanine or tryptophan is present at the end of the CDR3, so a read error is the likely explanation. The chain is built from TRBV7-8 and TRBJ1-5, with D tentatively TRBD1 (5 bases). Per the germline V gene, CDR1 is SGHVS and CDR2 is FQNEAQ. The ends were cut back, 5 bases at V and 4 bases at J, with 15 bases in the middle. The CDR3 contains 15 residues. CDR3 nucleotides: TGTGCCAGCAGCCAAGGGGTGGGAGGGAATCAGCCCCAGCATTCT. Its translation is CASSQGVGGNQPQHS.

The DNA for the CDR3 is TGTGCCAGCAGCCATGGACAGCGGAACACTGAAGCTTTCTTT. Translation gives CASSHGQRNTEAFF. The chain employs TRBV9 and TRBJ1-1; possible D gene TRBD1, 6 bases. Germline CDR1 SGDLS, CDR2 YYNGEE. V was cut by 4 bases and J by 1 base, with 11 bases left in between. This CDR3 region has 14 residues.

This clonotype was seen only a few times. The rearrangement links TRBV2 to TRBJ2-2; perhaps TRBD2 as D (7 bases). This CDR3 is 15 amino acids long. Germline V gene data show CDR1 as SNHLY and CDR2 as FYNNEI. Trimming removed 4 bases from V and 4 bases from J, with 13 bases in between. DNA of the CDR3: TGTGCCAGCAGTGTTGTGGGAGGGGGCACCGGGGAGCTGTTTTTT. It yields the protein CASSVVGGGTGELFF.

The rearrangement links TRBV7-2 to TRBJ1-4; 8 bases are shared with TRBD1. Trimming at V came to 5 bases and at J to 4 bases, leaving 6 bases not matched to a gene. There are 15 residues in the CDR3. The V gene's germline CDR1 is SGHTA and CDR2 FQGNSA. The CDR3 here is CASSGTGKGNEKLFF. The CDR3 DNA sequence: TGTGCCAGCAGCGGGACAGGAAAGGGTAATGAAAAACTGTTTTTT.

This clonotype has just a few counts. CDR3 sequence (DNA): TGTGCCAGCAGTGAGACAGGGCCGAACACTGAAGCTTTCTTT. Its protein product is CASSETGPNTEAFF. V gene TRBV6-5 combines with J gene TRBJ1-1; 7 bases line up with TRBD1. Germline lookup yields CDR1 MNHEY and CDR2 SVGAGI. The V segment lost 5 bases and the J segment 1 base; nucleotides outside the gene matches: 4. The CDR3 runs 14 residues.

This clonotype came up many times. This chain links TRBV6-6 with TRBJ1-5, with D unresolved. From germline, CDR1 is MNHNY and CDR2 SVGAGI (reference sequence). V was pared by 10 bases and J by 1 base, with 8 bases between. This CDR3 has 12 amino acids. The CDR3 region has the DNA TGTGCCACCTCGGGGAGCAATCAGCCCCAGCATTTT. It codes for CATSGSNQPQHF.

The chain couples TRBV2 to TRBJ2-7; D uncertain. Germline CDR1 and CDR2: SNHLY and FYNNEI. Trimming removed 8 bases at V and 0 bases at J, with 20 bases between. The CDR3 loop spans 16 amino acids. For the CDR3, the DNA is TGTGCCAGCTCACCACCGGTCTCAGAGAGCTCCTACGAGCAGTACTTC. Protein: CASSPPVSESSYEQYF.

This clonotype was seen at least ten times. One end of the junction varies from germline; a read error may be responsible. The chain employs TRBV5-1 and TRBJ2-7; D is uncertain. The length of the CDR3 is 14 residues. The germline CDR1 and CDR2 sequences are SGHRS and YFSETQ. CDR3 sequence reads: CASSPLADSYEQYF. The CDR3 DNA reads as TGTGCCAGCAGCCCTCTGGCAGACTCCTACGAGCAGTACTTC.

The J gene is TRBJ1-1, the V gene TRBV19; D call uncertain. The CDR3 spans 17 residues. The V end was cut by 0 bases, the J end by 1 base, with 15 bases between. Germline lookup yields CDR1 LNHDA and CDR2 SQIVND (reference sequence). In DNA, the CDR3 is TGTGCCAGTAGTATAGATCACAGCGGAGGATCGAACACTGAAGCTTTCTTT. Amino acid sequence: CASSIDHSGGSNTEAFF.

The chain has TRBV4-3 and TRBJ1-5; D gene ambiguous. Germline V gene lookup returns CDR1 LGHNA and CDR2 YSLEER. With 1 base removed from V and 3 bases from J, the gap between germline ends came to 10 bases. The CDR3 is 15 residues long. CDR3 amino acids: CASSQASSLNQPQHF. CDR3 sequence (DNA): TGCGCCAGCAGCCAAGCGTCGAGCCTCAATCAGCCCCAGCATTTT.

This chain links TRBV2 with TRBJ2-7; D unresolved. Trimming took 9 bases from V and 7 from J, leaving 13 bases between them. The CDR3 contains 11 residues. The germline CDR1 and CDR2 sequences are SNHLY and FYNNEI. The CDR3 nucleotides are TGTGCCAGTGGTGGGTACAATGAGCAGTACTTC. Translation: CASGGYNEQYF.

The chain has TRBV20-1 and TRBJ2-5; 13 bases fit TRBD2. Germline assignment: CDR1 DFQATT and CDR2 SNEGSKA (reference sequence). The J segment lost 5 bases and the V segment lost 6 bases, leaving 12 bases of the junction unmatched. The CDR3 loop spans 16 amino acids. The CDR3 DNA reads as TGCAGTGCCAGCCCTCAGACTAGCGGGAGGACGGAGACCCAGTACTTC. It specifies CSASPQTSGRTETQYF.

This clonotype has a handful of counts. One junction end does not reproduce the germline sequence, and a read error may be involved. The chain couples TRBV9 to TRBJ1-1; no firm D call. The CDR3 loop spans 13 amino acids. The germline gives CDR1 SGDLS, CDR2 YYNGEE. This CDR3 is CASTGVGNTEAFF. The CDR3 DNA follows: TGCGCCAGCACCGGAGTGGGGAACACTGAAGCTTTCTTT.

This clonotype was seen repeatedly, ten times or more. An end of the junction differs from the germline gene, which may be a read error. This chain uses TRBV10-1 with TRBJ1-1, with no clear D. The germline V gene encodes CDR1 WNHNN and CDR2 SYGVQD (reference sequence). The CDR3 is 13 residues long. DNA for the CDR3: TGTGCCAGCAGTGCGGGCGCCAACACTGAAGCTTTCTTT. Translated: CASSAGANTEAFF.

Points on this clonotype: With a much larger clone just one base away, this may be a read error. V gene TRBV29-1 combines with J gene TRBJ2-2; 8 nucleotides align to TRBD1. Germline V gene lookup returns CDR1 SQVTM and CDR2 ANQGSEA. This CDR3 is 14 amino acids long. CDR3 in amino acids: CGVVWGDRTGELFF. CDR3 in DNA: TGCGGCGTTGTGTGGGGGGACAGGACCGGGGAGCTGTTTTTT.

The chain couples TRBV15 to TRBJ1-2, with TRBD1 matching over 7 bases. The CDR3 sequence is 14 residues long. The V and J ends lost 5 bases and 8 bases, in that order; junction bases with no gene match: 11. Germline lookup yields CDR1 LNHNV and CDR2 YYDKDF (reference sequence). The CDR3 bases are TGTGCCACCAGCCCGAGACAGGGAGCTGTAGGCTACACCTTC. Protein: CATSPRQGAVGYTF. Supplemented by reference TRBV15 and TRBJ1-2, the full variable domain reads DAMVIQNPRYQVTQFGKPVTLSCSQTLNHNVMYWYQQKSSQAPKLLFHYYDKDFNNEADTPDNFQSRRPNTSFCFLDIRSPGLGDTAMYLCATSPRQGAVGYTFGSGTRLTVV.